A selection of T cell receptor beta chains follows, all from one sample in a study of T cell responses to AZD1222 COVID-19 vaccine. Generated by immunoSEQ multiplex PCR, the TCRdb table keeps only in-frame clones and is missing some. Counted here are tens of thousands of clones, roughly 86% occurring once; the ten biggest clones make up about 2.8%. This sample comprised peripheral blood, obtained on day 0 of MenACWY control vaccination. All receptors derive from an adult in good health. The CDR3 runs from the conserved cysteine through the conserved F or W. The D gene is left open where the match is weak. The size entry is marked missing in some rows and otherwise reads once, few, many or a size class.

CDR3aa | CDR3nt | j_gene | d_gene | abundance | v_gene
CASSITGGGQPQHF | TGTGCCAGCAGTATCACAGGGGGCGGACAGCCCCAGCATTTT | TRBJ1-5 | TRBD1 | . | TRBV28
CASSQDLQTAQYF | TGTGCCAGCAGCCAAGATCTACAGACGGCGCAGTACTTC | TRBJ2-7 | . | . | TRBV3-1/TRBV3-2
CAISVSGNTIYF | TGTGCCATCAGTGTTTCTGGAAACACCATATATTTT | TRBJ1-3 | . | . | TRBV10-3
CASSITGRQDNSPLHF | TGCGCCAGCAGCATAACGGGCAGGCAGGATAATTCACCCCTCCACTTT | TRBJ1-6 | . | . | TRBV5-1
CASRGTLNTEAFF | TGTGCCAGCAGGGGGACATTGAACACTGAAGCTTTCTTT | TRBJ1-1 | . | . | TRBV21-1
CSVGQGGETQYF | TGCAGCGTTGGACAGGGCGGGGAGACCCAGTACTTC | TRBJ2-5 | TRBD1 | . | TRBV29-1
CASSQDPRDTEAFF | TGTGCCAGCAGCCAAGATCCCAGGGACACTGAAGCTTTCTTT | TRBJ1-1 | . | . | TRBV4-2
CAIRRQGVGVTDTQYF | TGTGCCATCAGACGACAGGGTGTTGGAGTCACAGATACGCAGTATTTT | TRBJ2-3 | TRBD1 | . | TRBV10-3
CASSQDSGRGLAQGSEQFF | TGCGCCAGCAGCCAAGATTCTGGGCGAGGACTAGCGCAGGGTAGTGAGCAGTTCTTC | TRBJ2-1 | TRBD2 | . | TRBV4-1
CASSEGAGLYGYTF | TGTGCCAGCAGTGAGGGGGCAGGCCTCTATGGCTACACCTTC | TRBJ1-2 | . | . | TRBV6-1
CASSLDRGLGNTIYF | TGTGCCAGCAGTTTAGACAGGGGGCTAGGAAACACCATATATTTT | TRBJ1-3 | TRBD1 | . | TRBV6-5
CASSSGGYEKLFF | TGTGCCAGCAGTTCGGGGGGGTATGAAAAACTGTTTTTT | TRBJ1-4 | . | . | TRBV28
CASSQEAGGERGYTF | TGCGCCAGCAGCCAAGAGGCAGGGGGCGAGAGAGGCTACACCTTC | TRBJ1-2 | TRBD1 | once | TRBV4-3
CASRLARLAGTGELFF | TGTGCAAGTCGCTTAGCGCGCCTAGCGGGCACCGGGGAGCTGTTTTTT | TRBJ2-2 | . | . | TRBV12-2
CASSSRRGLSTDTQYF | TGCGCCAGCAGCTCCCGGCGGGGACTTAGCACAGATACGCAGTATTTT | TRBJ2-3 | . | . | TRBV5-1
CASRNRGGEDTQYF | TGTGCCAGTAGGAACAGGGGAGGCGAGGATACGCAGTATTTT | TRBJ2-3 | . | . | TRBV19
CASSPQGGDGYTF | TGTGCCAGCTCACCTCAGGGGGGAGATGGCTACACCTTC | TRBJ1-2 | TRBD1 | . | TRBV18
CASSLMGREDNQPQHF | TGTGCCAGCAGCTTGATGGGCAGGGAGGACAATCAGCCCCAGCATTTT | TRBJ1-5 | . | . | TRBV5-6
CASSLERQGNSPLHF | TGTGCCAGCAGCTTAGAGCGACAGGGGAATTCACCCCTCCACTTT | TRBJ1-6 | TRBD1 | . | TRBV7-2
CASSQEMGGYHEQYF | TGCGCCAGCAGCCAAGAGATGGGAGGGTACCACGAGCAGTACTTC | TRBJ2-7 | TRBD2 | few | TRBV4-3
CASRAGGSGNTIYF | TGTGCCAGTAGAGCAGGGGGCTCTGGAAACACCATATATTTT | TRBJ1-3 | TRBD1 | . | TRBV19
CASSPGTGRQDTQYF | TGTGCCAGCTCACCCGGGACAGGGAGGCAAGATACGCAGTATTTT | TRBJ2-3 | TRBD1 | . | TRBV18
CASRDVRVGETQYF | TGTGCCAGCAGGGACGTGAGGGTAGGAGAGACCCAGTACTTC | TRBJ2-5 | . | . | TRBV7-2
CATSRVLGQGGEKLFF | TGTGCCACCAGCAGAGTTTTGGGACAGGGAGGCGAAAAACTGTTTTTT | TRBJ1-4 | TRBD1 | . | TRBV15
CAIRDLTTDTQYF | TGTGCCATCCGGGACTTAACCACAGATACGCAGTATTTT | TRBJ2-3 | . | once | TRBV6-5
CASSRTDNYGYTF | TGTGCCAGCAGTCGGACGGATAACTATGGCTACACCTTC | TRBJ1-2 | . | . | TRBV6-2/TRBV6-3
CATASQSYGYTF | TGTGCCACTGCTTCACAATCCTATGGCTACACCTTC | TRBJ1-2 | . | once | TRBV2
CASSFTGAGNTIYF | TGTGCCAGCAGTTTTACAGGGGCTGGAAACACCATATATTTT | TRBJ1-3 | TRBD1 | . | TRBV2
CASRPSLGLGETQYF | TGTGCCAGCAGGCCAAGCTTAGGGCTTGGAGAGACCCAGTACTTC | TRBJ2-5 | . | many | TRBV28
CASSSTGIGTDTQYF | TGTGCCAGCAGCTCGACAGGGATCGGCACAGATACGCAGTATTTT | TRBJ2-3 | TRBD1 | . | TRBV5-4
CASSRGTGYFF | TGTGCCAGCAGTCGCGGGACAGGGTATTTCTTC | TRBJ2-1 | TRBD1 | . | TRBV28